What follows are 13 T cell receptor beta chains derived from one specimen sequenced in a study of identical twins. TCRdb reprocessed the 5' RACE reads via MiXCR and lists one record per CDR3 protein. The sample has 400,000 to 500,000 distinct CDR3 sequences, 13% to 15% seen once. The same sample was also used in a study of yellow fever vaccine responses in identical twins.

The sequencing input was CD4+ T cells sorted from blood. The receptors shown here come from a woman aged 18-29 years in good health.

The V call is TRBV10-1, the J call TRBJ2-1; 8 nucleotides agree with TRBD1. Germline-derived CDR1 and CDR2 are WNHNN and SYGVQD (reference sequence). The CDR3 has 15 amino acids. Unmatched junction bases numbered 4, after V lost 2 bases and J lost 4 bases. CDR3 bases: TGCGCCAGCAGTGAGGTCCAGGGGGCTTACAATGAGCAGTTCTTC. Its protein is CASSEVQGAYNEQFF.

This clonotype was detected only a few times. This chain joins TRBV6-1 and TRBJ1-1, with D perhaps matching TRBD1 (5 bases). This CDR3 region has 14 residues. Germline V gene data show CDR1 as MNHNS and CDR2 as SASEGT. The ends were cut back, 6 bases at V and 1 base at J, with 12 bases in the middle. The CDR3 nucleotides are TGTGCCAGCAGAAGTGCAGGGTCGAACACTGAAGCTTTCTTT. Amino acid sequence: CASRSAGSNTEAFF.

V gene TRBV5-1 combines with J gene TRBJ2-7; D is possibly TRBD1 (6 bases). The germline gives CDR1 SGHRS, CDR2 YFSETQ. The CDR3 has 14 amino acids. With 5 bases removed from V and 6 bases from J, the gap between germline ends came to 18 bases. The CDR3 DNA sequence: TGCGCCAGCAGACAGGGACCCTCCTCCCTCGAGCAGTACTTC. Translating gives CASRQGPSSLEQYF.

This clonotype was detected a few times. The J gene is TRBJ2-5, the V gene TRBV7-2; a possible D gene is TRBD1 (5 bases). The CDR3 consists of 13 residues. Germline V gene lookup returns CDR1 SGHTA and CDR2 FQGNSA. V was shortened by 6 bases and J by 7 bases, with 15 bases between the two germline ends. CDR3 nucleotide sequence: TGTGCCAGCAGTTCTCGACAAAGGGGGACCCAGTACTTC. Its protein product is CASSSRQRGTQYF.

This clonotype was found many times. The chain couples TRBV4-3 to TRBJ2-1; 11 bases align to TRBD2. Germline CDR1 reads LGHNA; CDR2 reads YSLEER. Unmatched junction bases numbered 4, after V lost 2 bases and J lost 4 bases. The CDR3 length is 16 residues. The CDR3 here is CASSQLAGGLYNEQFF. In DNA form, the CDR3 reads TGCGCCAGCAGCCAACTAGCGGGAGGTTTGTACAATGAGCAGTTCTTC.

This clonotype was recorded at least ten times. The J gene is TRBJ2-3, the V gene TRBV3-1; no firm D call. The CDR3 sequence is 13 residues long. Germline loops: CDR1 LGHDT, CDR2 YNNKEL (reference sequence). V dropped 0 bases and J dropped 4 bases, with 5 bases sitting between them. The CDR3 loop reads CASSQEGSDTQYF. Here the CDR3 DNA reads TGTGCCAGCAGCCAAGAGGGATCAGATACGCAGTATTTT.

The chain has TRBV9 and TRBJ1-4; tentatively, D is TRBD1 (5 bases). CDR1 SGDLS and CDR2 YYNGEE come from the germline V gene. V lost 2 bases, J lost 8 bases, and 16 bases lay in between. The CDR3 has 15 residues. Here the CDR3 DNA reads TGTGCCAGCAGCGTGGCGGGGGGGATGGGAGAAAAACTGTTTTTT. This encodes CASSVAGGMGEKLFF. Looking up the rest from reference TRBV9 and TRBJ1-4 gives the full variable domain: DSGVTQTPKHLITATGQRVTLRCSPRSGDLSVYWYQQSLDQGLQFLIQYYNGEERAKGNILERFSAQQFPDLHSELNLSSLELGDSALYFCASSVAGGMGEKLFFGSGTQLSVL.

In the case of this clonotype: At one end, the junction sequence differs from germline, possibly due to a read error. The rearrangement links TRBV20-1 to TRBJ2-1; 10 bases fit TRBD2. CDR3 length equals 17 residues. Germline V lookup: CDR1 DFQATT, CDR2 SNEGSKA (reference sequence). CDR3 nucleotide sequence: TGCTGTGCTAGATTGGCTAGCGGGAGTCTAGCCTACAATGAGCAGTTCTTC. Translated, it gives CCARLASGSLAYNEQFF.

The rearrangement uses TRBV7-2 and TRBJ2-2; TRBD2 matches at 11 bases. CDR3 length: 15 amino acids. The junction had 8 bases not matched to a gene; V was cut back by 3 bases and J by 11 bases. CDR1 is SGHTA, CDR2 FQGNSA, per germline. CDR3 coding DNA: TGTGCCAGCAGCTTTAGCGGGAGGGCCGGAGTTGAGCTGTTTTTT. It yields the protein CASSFSGRAGVELFF.

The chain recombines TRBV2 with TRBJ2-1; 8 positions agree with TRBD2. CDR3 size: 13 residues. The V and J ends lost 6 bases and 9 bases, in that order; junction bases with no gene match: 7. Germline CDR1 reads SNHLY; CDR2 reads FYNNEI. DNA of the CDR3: TGTGCCAGCAGAACGGGAGGGCCGGGTGAGCAGTTCTTC. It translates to CASRTGGPGEQFF.

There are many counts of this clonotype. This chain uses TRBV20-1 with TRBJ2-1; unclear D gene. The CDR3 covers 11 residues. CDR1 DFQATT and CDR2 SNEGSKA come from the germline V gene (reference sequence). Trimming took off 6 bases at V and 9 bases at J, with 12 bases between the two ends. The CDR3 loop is CSATEETEQFF. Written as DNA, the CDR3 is TGCAGTGCCACGGAAGAAACTGAGCAGTTCTTC.

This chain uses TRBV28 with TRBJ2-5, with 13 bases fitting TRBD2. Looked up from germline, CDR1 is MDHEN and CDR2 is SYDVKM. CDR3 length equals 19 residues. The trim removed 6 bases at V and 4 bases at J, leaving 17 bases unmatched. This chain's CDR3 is CASSFPPIRTSGSLETQYF. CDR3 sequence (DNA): TGTGCCAGCAGCTTTCCTCCTATCCGGACTAGCGGGAGTTTAGAGACCCAGTACTTC.

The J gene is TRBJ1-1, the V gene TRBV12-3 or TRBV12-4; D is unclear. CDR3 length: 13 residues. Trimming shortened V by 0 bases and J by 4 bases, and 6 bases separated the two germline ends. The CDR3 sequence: CASSLAGPTEAFF. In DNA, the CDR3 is TGTGCCAGCAGTTTAGCAGGCCCCACTGAAGCTTTCTTT.